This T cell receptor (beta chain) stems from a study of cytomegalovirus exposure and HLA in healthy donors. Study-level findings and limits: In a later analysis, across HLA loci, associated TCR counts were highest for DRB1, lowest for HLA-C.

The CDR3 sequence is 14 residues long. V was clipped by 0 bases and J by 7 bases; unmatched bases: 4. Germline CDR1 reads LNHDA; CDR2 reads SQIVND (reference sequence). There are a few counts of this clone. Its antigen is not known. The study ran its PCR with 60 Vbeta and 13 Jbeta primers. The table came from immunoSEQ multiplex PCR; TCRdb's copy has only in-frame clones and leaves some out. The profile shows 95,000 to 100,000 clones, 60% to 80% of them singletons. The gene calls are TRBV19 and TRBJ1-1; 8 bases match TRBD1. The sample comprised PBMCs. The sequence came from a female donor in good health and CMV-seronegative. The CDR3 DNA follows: TGTGCCAGTAGTATAGACAGGGGGCGGGATGAAGCTTTCTTT. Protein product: CASSIDRGRDEAFF.